This T cell receptor (beta chain) was sequenced during a study of CD8 T cells in Susac syndrome. High-throughput TCR beta sequencing covered peripheral CD8+ and CD4+ T cells. CD8+ and CD4+ T cells were negatively isolated; TEMRA cells were FACS-enriched. The CDR3 is made up of 15 amino acids. With 1 base removed from V and 8 bases from J, the gap between germline ends came to 12 bases. The germline gives CDR1 SGHAT, CDR2 FQNNGV. cDNA came from about 0.46 to 1 ug RNA primed by random hexamers. TCRdb reprocessed the immunoSEQ multiplex PCR reads with MiXCR, giving one entry per CDR3 protein. The table includes over 120,000 distinct CDR3 sequences, 85% to 95% detected once.

The receptor comes from a human donor with Susac syndrome. The rearrangement joins TRBV11-2 to TRBJ1-6; D not resolved. The source material was CD4+ T cells from PBMCs. The CDR3 DNA follows: TGTGCCAGCAGCTTAGCAGGCGCTGCCGATTCACCCCTCCACTTT. The encoded protein is CASSLAGAADSPLHF.